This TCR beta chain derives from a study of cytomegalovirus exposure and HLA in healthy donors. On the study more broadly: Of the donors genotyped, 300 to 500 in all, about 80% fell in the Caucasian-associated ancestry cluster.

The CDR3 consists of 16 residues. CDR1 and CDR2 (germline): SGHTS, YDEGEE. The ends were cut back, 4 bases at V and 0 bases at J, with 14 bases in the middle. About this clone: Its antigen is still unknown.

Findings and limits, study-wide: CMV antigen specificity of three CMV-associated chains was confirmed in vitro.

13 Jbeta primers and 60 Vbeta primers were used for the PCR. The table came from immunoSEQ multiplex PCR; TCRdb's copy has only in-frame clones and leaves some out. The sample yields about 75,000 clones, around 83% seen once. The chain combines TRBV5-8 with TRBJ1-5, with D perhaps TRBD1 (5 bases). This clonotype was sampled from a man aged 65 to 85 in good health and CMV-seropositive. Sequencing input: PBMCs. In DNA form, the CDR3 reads TGTGCCAGCAGCATCCCCGGGGACTATAGCAATCAGCCCCAGCATTTT. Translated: CASSIPGDYSNQPQHF.